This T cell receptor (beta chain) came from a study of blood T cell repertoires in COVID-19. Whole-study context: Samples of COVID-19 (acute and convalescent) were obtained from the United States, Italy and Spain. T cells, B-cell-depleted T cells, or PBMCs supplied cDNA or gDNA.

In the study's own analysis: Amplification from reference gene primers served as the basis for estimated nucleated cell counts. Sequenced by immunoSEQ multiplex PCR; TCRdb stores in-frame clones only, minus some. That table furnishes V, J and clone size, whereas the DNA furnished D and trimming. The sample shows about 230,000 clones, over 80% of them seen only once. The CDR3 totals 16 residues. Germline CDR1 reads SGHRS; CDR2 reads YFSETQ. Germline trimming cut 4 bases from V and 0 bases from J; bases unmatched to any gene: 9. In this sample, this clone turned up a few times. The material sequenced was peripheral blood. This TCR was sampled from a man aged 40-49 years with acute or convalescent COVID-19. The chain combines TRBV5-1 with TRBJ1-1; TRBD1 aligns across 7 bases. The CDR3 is CASSLDGTAMNTEAFF. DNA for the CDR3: TGCGCCAGCAGCCTAGACGGGACAGCTATGAACACTGAAGCTTTCTTT. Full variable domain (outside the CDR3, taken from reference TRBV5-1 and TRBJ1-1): KAGVTQTPRYLIKTRGQQVTLSCSPISGHRSVSWYQQTPGQGLQFLFEYFSETQRNKGNFPGRFSGRQFSNSRSEMNVSTLELGDSALYLCASSLDGTAMNTEAFFGQGTRLTVV.